A single sample is the source of the 9 T cell receptor beta chains below, sequenced in a study of OX40 agonist ivuxolimab in advanced cancers. Produced via immunoSEQ multiplex PCR; TCRdb's table is partial and in-frame only. Found here are tens of thousands of clones, roughly 87% of them singletons; the top ten hold under 0.4%. The sequenced sample was CD4+ or CD8+ T cells sorted from blood, obtained in a trial of the OX40 agonist ivuxolimab. The receptors here all came from an adult with an advanced solid tumor such as melanoma, head and neck, liver or kidney cancer.

The chain carries TRBV9 and TRBJ1-5; D gene uncertain. The CDR3 spans 15 residues. V was shortened by 0 bases and J by 0 bases, with 7 bases between the two germline ends. The germline gives CDR1 SGDLS, CDR2 YYNGEE. The CDR3 spells CASSVEPYSNQPQHF. Written as DNA, the CDR3 is TGTGCCAGCAGCGTAGAGCCTTATAGCAATCAGCCCCAGCATTTT.

This clone was seen once. The chain joins TRBV11-2 to TRBJ1-5; D possibly corresponds to TRBD1 (6 bases). V lost 4 bases and J 4 bases, leaving 14 bases between the germline ends. In germline, CDR1 is SGHAT, CDR2 FQNNGV. The CDR3 totals 15 residues. In DNA form, the CDR3 reads TGTGCCAGCAGCTCAGACAGGTCCCCTAATCAGCCCCAGCATTTT. Translated: CASSSDRSPNQPQHF.

This chain joins TRBV13 and TRBJ1-2, with D possibly being TRBD1 (6 bases). V was cut by 5 bases and J by 9 bases, with 13 bases left in between. Germline V CDR1 and CDR2: PRHDT, FYEKMQ (reference sequence). The CDR3 extends over 12 amino acids. The CDR3 coding sequence is TGTGCCAGCAGCGAGACGCAGGGGAGCTACACCTTC. Translating gives CASSETQGSYTF.

The rearrangement uses TRBV6-5 and TRBJ2-3, with TRBD2 matching 8 bases. Losses at the gene ends were 6 bases for V and 4 bases for J; bases not matched to a gene: 9. Germline CDR1 and CDR2: MNHEY and SVGAGI. The CDR3 contains 15 residues. The CDR3 DNA follows: TGTGCCAGCAGACTGAACGGACTAGCTCCAGATACGCAGTATTTT. Amino acid sequence: CASRLNGLAPDTQYF.

The chain links TRBV18 to TRBJ2-3; either TRBD1 or TRBD2 may fit D (6 bases each). Deletions cut 0 bases from V and 6 bases from J, with 16 bases between. The CDR3 runs 16 residues. Germline CDR1 and CDR2: KGHSH and LQKENI. The CDR3 loop reads CASSPPWGANLDTQYF. CDR3 coding DNA: TGTGCCAGCTCACCACCGTGGGGGGCTAACTTGGATACGCAGTATTTT.

The V gene is TRBV25-1, the J gene TRBJ1-2; D is undetermined. Germline-derived CDR1 and CDR2 are MGHDK and SYGVNS. CDR3 size: 14 residues. Trimming pared 8 bases from V and 0 bases from J, leaving 13 bases between. CDR3: CASPGPTTNYGYTF. The CDR3 DNA follows: TGTGCCAGCCCTGGACCGACTACTAACTATGGCTACACCTTC.

The V and J genes are TRBV6-1 and TRBJ2-7; TRBD1 might be the D (6 bases). Per the germline V gene, CDR1 is MNHNS and CDR2 is SASEGT. CDR3 length: 16 amino acids. V lost 0 bases and J 0 bases, leaving 12 bases between the germline ends. DNA for the CDR3: TGTGCCAGCAGTGAAGCAGGACAGCGAAGCTCCTACGAGCAGTACTTC. Translation gives CASSEAGQRSSYEQYF.

The chain couples TRBV5-4 to TRBJ2-5, with D hard to call. This CDR3 region has 15 residues. Germline CDR1 reads SGHNT; CDR2 reads YYREEE (reference sequence). Trimming took off 3 bases at V and 5 bases at J, with 17 bases between the two ends. The CDR3 sequence is CASSSMTDGRETQYF. The CDR3, as DNA: TGTGCCAGCAGCTCCATGACGGACGGGCGGGAGACCCAGTACTTC. Using reference TRBV5-4 and TRBJ2-5 for the parts outside the CDR3, the full variable domain is ETGVTQSPTHLIKTRGQQVTLRCSSQSGHNTVSWYQQALGQGPQFIFQYYREEENGRGNFPPRFSGLQFPNYSSELNVNALELDDSALYLCASSSMTDGRETQYFGPGTRLLVL.

The chain employs TRBV5-4 and TRBJ2-2, with 12 bases lining up with TRBD2. Per germline, CDR1 SGHNT and CDR2 YYREEE (reference sequence). The CDR3 contains 15 residues. V lost 4 bases to trimming and J lost 6 bases; unmatched junction nucleotides: 4. CDR3 bases: TGTGCCAGCAGCCACGGACTAGCGGGGTCCGGGGAGCTGTTTTTT. Translation gives CASSHGLAGSGELFF. The variable domain in full, with the rest retrieved from reference TRBV5-4 and TRBJ2-2, is ETGVTQSPTHLIKTRGQQVTLRCSSQSGHNTVSWYQQALGQGPQFIFQYYREEENGRGNFPPRFSGLQFPNYSSELNVNALELDDSALYLCASSHGLAGSGELFFGEGSRLTVL.